These 25 T cell receptor beta chains were sequenced from one sample in a study of T cell repertoires in cytomegalovirus infection. Each CDR3 protein is one row after TCRdb ran MiXCR on the reads. The sample has 150,000 to 180,000 distinct CDR3 sequences, 20% to 25% seen once; the top ten hold approximately 10%. The sample comprised PBMCs. Receptors originate from a human donor in good health (CMV status not recorded). Some clones in this sample may be carry-over from other donors' samples.

This clonotype was counted ten times or more. The chain links TRBV14 to TRBJ1-1, with D unresolved. The CDR3 is 17 residues long. Per germline, CDR1 SGHDN and CDR2 FVKESK. Between the trimmed V and J ends, which lost 1 base and 1 base, there was a span of 16 bases. CDR3 residues: CASSQVQAPRPNTEAFF. In DNA form, the CDR3 reads TGTGCCAGCAGCCAAGTTCAGGCCCCACGCCCGAACACTGAAGCTTTCTTT.

The sample holds many counts of this clonotype. V is TRBV7-8 and J is TRBJ1-1; the D gene is possibly TRBD1 (6 bases). V dropped 2 bases and J dropped 1 base, with 11 bases sitting between them. Germline V CDR1 and CDR2: SGHVS, FQNEAQ. This CDR3 spans 15 amino acids. The DNA of the CDR3 is TGTGCCAGCAGCTTATCCCGGACAGCGAACACTGAAGCTTTCTTT. As protein: CASSLSRTANTEAFF. The full variable domain, in which reference TRBV7-8 and TRBJ1-1 provide the parts outside the CDR3, is GAGVSQSPRYKVAKRGQDVALRCDPISGHVSLFWYQQALGQGPEFLTYFQNEAQLDKSGLPSDRFFAERPEGSVSTLKIQRTQQEDSAVYLCASSLSRTANTEAFFGQGTRLTVV.

Ten or more counts support this clonotype. This chain uses TRBV7-8 with TRBJ1-2, with no clear D. The CDR3 sequence is 13 residues long. CDR1 and CDR2 (germline): SGHVS, FQNEAQ. V was clipped by 1 base and J by 3 bases, with 6 bases between them. The CDR3 loop reads CASSLVQDYGYTF. The CDR3 bases are TGTGCCAGCAGCTTAGTTCAAGACTATGGCTACACCTTC.

This rearrangement joins TRBV30 to TRBJ1-1; tentative D call: TRBD1 (5 bases). Germline V gene data show CDR1 as GTSNPN and CDR2 as SVGIG (reference sequence). Between the trimmed V and J ends, which lost 2 bases and 7 bases, there was a span of 11 bases. There are 12 residues in the CDR3. CDR3: CAWSSRDGEAFF. CDR3 nucleotides: TGTGCCTGGAGTTCCCGGGACGGTGAAGCTTTCTTT.

Ten or more counts support this clonotype. The chain has TRBV11-2 and TRBJ1-1; 9 bases align to TRBD1. Germline V gene data show CDR1 as SGHAT and CDR2 as FQNNGV. V was clipped by 3 bases and J by 0 bases; unmatched bases: 5. This CDR3 comprises 16 residues. CDR3 bases: TGTGCCAGCAGCTTTGGACAGGGGAGGGTGAACACTGAAGCTTTCTTT. This sequence encodes CASSFGQGRVNTEAFF.

This clonotype was observed at least ten times. The rearrangement links TRBV28 to TRBJ2-3, with 11 bases identical to TRBD2. Per the germline V gene, CDR1 is MDHEN and CDR2 is SYDVKM. The CDR3 extends over 15 amino acids. Trimming removed 7 bases from V and 6 bases from J; junction bases left unmatched: 9. CDR3 residues: CASKTSGSLGDTQYF. The CDR3, as DNA: TGTGCCAGCAAAACTAGCGGGAGTCTAGGGGATACGCAGTATTTT.

This clonotype was detected only a few times. CDR3 amino acids: CSARYGLAGTNEQFF. Written as DNA, the CDR3 is TGCAGTGCTAGATACGGGCTAGCCGGAACCAATGAGCAGTTCTTC. The chain couples TRBV20-1 to TRBJ2-1; the D gene is possibly TRBD2 (5 bases). In germline, CDR1 is DFQATT, CDR2 SNEGSKA (reference sequence). The ends were cut back, 2 bases at V and 6 bases at J, with 17 bases in the middle. This CDR3 is 15 amino acids long.

The sample holds a few counts of this clonotype. J is TRBJ2-1 and V is TRBV28; D is unclear. The V end lost 1 base, the J end lost 0 bases, and 10 bases lay between the germline ends. This CDR3 region has 16 residues. Germline-derived CDR1 and CDR2 are MDHEN and SYDVKM. In nucleotides, the CDR3 is TGTGCCAGCAGTTTATCGCCGGAAGTCTCCTACAATGAGCAGTTCTTC. Its protein is CASSLSPEVSYNEQFF.

This clonotype was picked up a small number of times. This rearrangement joins TRBV29-1 to TRBJ2-3; D not certain. The germline V gene has CDR1 SQVTM and CDR2 ANQGSEA. The CDR3 spans 10 residues. The CDR3 nucleotides are TGCAGTATAGGCACAGATACGCAGTATTTT. It is translated as CSIGTDTQYF.

A note on this clonotype: An end of the junction differs from the germline gene, which may be a read error. The CDR3 region has the DNA TGTGCCAGCAGTTTGGGGGGGGACGAGCAGTGCTTC. It specifies CASSLGGDEQCF. This sequence joins TRBV12-3 or TRBV12-4 and TRBJ2-7; TRBD2 agrees at 7 bases. The CDR3 is 12 residues long.

The chain uses TRBV7-2 and TRBJ2-2; 7 bases fit TRBD2. V was pared by 9 bases and J by 4 bases, with 2 bases of the junction left unmatched. Germline V gene data show CDR1 as SGHTA and CDR2 as FQGNSA. The CDR3 contains 12 residues. CDR3 sequence: CASRTSTGELFF. Here the CDR3 DNA reads TGTGCCAGTCGGACTAGCACCGGGGAGCTGTTTTTT.

There are many counts of this clonotype. The DNA of the CDR3 is TGTGCCAGCAGTGAACGACAGGGCACCCAGCCCCAGCATTTT. Amino acid sequence: CASSERQGTQPQHF. The rearrangement uses TRBV6-1 and TRBJ1-5; 7 bases match TRBD1. The V gene's germline CDR1 is MNHNS and CDR2 SASEGT. Trimming cost V 2 bases and J 7 bases; bases outside gene matches: 5. CDR3 length: 14 residues.

This clonotype appeared many times. This chain links TRBV7-2 with TRBJ2-7, with D hard to call. From germline, CDR1 is SGHTA and CDR2 FQGNSA. The CDR3 is 13 amino acids. Trimming removed 5 bases at V and 3 bases at J, with 11 bases between. The CDR3 protein is CASSPGRSYEQYF. CDR3 in DNA: TGTGCCAGCAGCCCGGGTCGAAGCTACGAGCAGTACTTC.

The V call is TRBV4-1, the J call TRBJ2-2; 11 bases agree with TRBD2. The CDR3 has 17 residues. Trimming at V came to 1 base and at J to 7 bases, leaving 8 bases not matched to a gene. CDR1 and CDR2 (germline): MGHRA, YSYEKL. The CDR3 loop reads CASSQVGSGRAIGELFF. As DNA, the CDR3 is TGCGCCAGCAGCCAAGTGGGTAGCGGGAGGGCTATCGGGGAGCTGTTTTTT.

The chain combines TRBV28 with TRBJ2-3; the match to TRBD1 covers 12 bases. Losses at the gene ends were 8 bases for V and 3 bases for J; bases not matched to a gene: 6. The CDR3 extends over 15 amino acids. Germline lookup yields CDR1 MDHEN and CDR2 SYDVKM. The CDR3 protein is CASSGQGAITDTQYF. As DNA, the CDR3 is TGTGCCAGCTCGGGACAGGGGGCGATAACAGATACGCAGTATTTT.

This clonotype was detected a few times. The rearrangement joins TRBV7-2 to TRBJ2-7; 14 bases fit TRBD2. CDR3 length: 16 amino acids. J lost 3 bases, V lost 5 bases, and 6 bases had no gene match. Germline CDR1 reads SGHTA; CDR2 reads FQGNSA. The DNA for the CDR3 is TGTGCCAGCAGCCCAAATGGACTAGCGGGAGGCTACGAGCAGTACTTC. This encodes CASSPNGLAGGYEQYF.

The J gene is TRBJ1-2, the V gene TRBV7-9, with TRBD1 as a possible D gene (6 bases). V dropped 3 bases and J dropped 7 bases, with 9 bases sitting between them. The germline gives CDR1 SEHNR, CDR2 FQNEAQ (reference sequence). The length of the CDR3 is 12 residues. The CDR3 region is CASSFQGIGYTF. The CDR3 DNA follows: TGTGCCAGCAGCTTTCAGGGGATTGGCTACACCTTC.

The chain recombines TRBV15 with TRBJ2-5; 8 positions agree with TRBD2. The CDR3 contains 16 residues. From germline, CDR1 is LNHNV and CDR2 YYDKDF (reference sequence). V was pared by 3 bases and J by 4 bases, with 10 bases of the junction left unmatched. Written as DNA, the CDR3 is TGTGCCACCAGCAGTAGGACGGGAGGGCCAGGAGAGACCCAGTACTTC. Protein: CATSSRTGGPGETQYF.

Comments on this clonotype: A read error may be the cause here, since a much bigger clone is one base away. This chain links TRBV6-8 with TRBJ2-7; 10 nucleotides align to TRBD1. Germline lookup yields CDR1 MNHGY and CDR2 SAAAGT. There are 14 residues in the CDR3. Germline trimming cut 4 bases from V and 5 bases from J; bases unmatched to any gene: 5. The CDR3 nucleotides read TGTGCCAGCAGTTCTACCGGGACAGGGGACGAGCAGTACTTC. This gives the protein CASSSTGTGDEQYF.

The sample holds a few counts of this clonotype. The chain carries TRBV29-1 and TRBJ2-5; D may be TRBD2 (6 bases). V was shortened by 4 bases and J by 2 bases, with 8 bases between the two germline ends. The CDR3 loop spans 12 amino acids. From germline, CDR1 is SQVTM and CDR2 ANQGSEA. DNA for the CDR3: TGCAGCGTTGGGAGGGAACAAGAGACCCAGTACTTC. The encoded protein is CSVGREQETQYF. Full variable domain (missing parts from reference TRBV29-1 and TRBJ2-5): SAVISQKPSRDICQRGTSLTIQCQVDSQVTMMFWYRQQPGQSLTLIATANQGSEATYESGFVIDKFPISRPNLTFSTLTVSNMSPEDSSIYLCSVGREQETQYFGPGTRLLVL.

This clonotype was observed many times. The genes are TRBV7-2 and TRBJ2-1; D unclear. The CDR3 has 13 residues. Germline-derived CDR1 and CDR2 are SGHTA and FQGNSA. Trimming removed 1 base at V and 10 bases at J, with 11 bases between. CDR3 loop: CASSLVALGEQFF. DNA of the CDR3: TGTGCCAGCAGCTTAGTGGCCCTCGGGGAGCAGTTCTTC.

The rearrangement joins TRBV5-4 to TRBJ2-1, with D possibly matching TRBD2 (5 bases). The CDR3 is made up of 11 amino acids. The germline V gene encodes CDR1 SGHNT and CDR2 YYREEE (reference sequence). Trimming shortened V by 0 bases and J by 15 bases, and 10 bases separated the two germline ends. The CDR3 loop is CASSLGGNGFF. The CDR3 bases are TGTGCCAGCAGCTTGGGAGGGAACGGGTTCTTC.

This clonotype was seen more than once but under ten times. This CDR3 is CAWSDIPNEQFF. CDR3 nucleotide sequence: TGTGCCTGGAGTGATATACCCAATGAGCAGTTCTTC. V is TRBV30 and J is TRBJ2-1; D is undetermined. Trimming took off 1 base at V and 6 bases at J, with 7 bases between the two ends. This CDR3 spans 12 amino acids. The V gene's germline CDR1 is GTSNPN and CDR2 SVGIG (reference sequence).

The table lists this clonotype with a few counts. The CDR3 loop is CSARQIFTLYEQYF. CDR3 in DNA: TGCAGTGCTAGACAGATCTTTACCCTTTACGAGCAGTACTTC. The chain combines TRBV20-1 with TRBJ2-7; D is unresolved. Trimming removed 2 bases from V and 4 bases from J, with 15 bases in between. The CDR3 runs 14 residues. Germline CDR1 and CDR2: DFQATT and SNEGSKA (reference sequence).

This clonotype is classed as medium-sized. DNA for the CDR3: TGTGCCAGCAGTCCCGCCGCAGGGGACCAAGAGACCCAGTACTTC. It is translated as CASSPAAGDQETQYF. This chain joins TRBV12-3 or TRBV12-4 and TRBJ2-5, with D possibly matching TRBD1 (6 bases). V dropped 5 bases and J dropped 0 bases, with 13 bases sitting between them. The CDR3 is 15 residues long.